The subject of this entry is one TCR beta chain. The data belong to a study of blood T cell repertoires in COVID-19. Assay used: immunoSEQ multiplex PCR; TCRdb lists only in-frame clones, some missing. The sample holds roughly 300,000 clones, over 70% seen once. Germline-derived CDR1 and CDR2 are MNHNY and SVGAGI (reference sequence). V lost 5 bases, J lost 8 bases, and 7 bases stayed unmatched. The CDR3 sequence is 14 residues long. This receptor was obtained from a woman in her 40s who had recovered from COVID-19. Sequenced input: peripheral blood. This chain links TRBV6-6 with TRBJ2-1, with 9 bases aligning to TRBD2. As DNA, the CDR3 is TGTGCCAGCAGTATATTAGCGGGGGTCGATGAGCAGTTCTTC. It encodes CASSILAGVDEQFF.